This T cell receptor beta chain is drawn from a study of control samples from healthy donors and cancer patients. CDR3 length: 17 amino acids. V dropped 2 bases and J dropped 2 bases, with 18 bases sitting between them. CDR1 and CDR2 (germline): KGHSH, LQKENI. TCRdb keeps only in-frame clones here, not all; method: immunoSEQ multiplex PCR. The repertoire holds approximately 50,000 clones, with over 75% as singletons. Sequencing was carried out using PBMCs. The sequence was collected from a woman aged 60-70 years with lung cancer. The genes are TRBV18 and TRBJ1-2; a possible D gene is TRBD1 (5 bases). CDR3 protein: CASSPASRDGGNYGYTF. The CDR3 bases are TGTGCCAGCTCACCAGCTTCCCGGGACGGAGGGAACTATGGCTACACCTTC.